In this sample, the clone carrying this TCR beta chain turned up once. The data belong to a study of PD-1 blockade in classical Hodgkin lymphoma. There was relapse after autologous stem cell transplantation in every patient, and there was variation in brentuximab vedotin exposure. The data were produced by immunoSEQ multiplex PCR, yet TCRdb's version contains in-frame clones alone and is incomplete. The table includes approximately 100,000 clones, roughly 89% detected once. CDR1 is SNHLY and CDR2 is FYNNEI in the germline V gene. V lost 4 bases, J lost 5 bases, and 15 bases lay in between. The CDR3 sequence is 14 residues long.

The receptor was derived from a human donor with classical Hodgkin lymphoma. The chain has TRBV2 and TRBJ2-7, with D possibly matching TRBD2 (5 bases). Sequences were derived from peripheral blood mononuclear cells (PBMCs), sampled at baseline. The CDR3: CASSGQAGGDEQYF. The CDR3 DNA is TGTGCCAGCAGTGGGCAGGCTGGAGGTGACGAGCAGTACTTC. Using reference TRBV2 and TRBJ2-7 for the parts outside the CDR3, the full variable domain is EPEVTQTPSHQVTQMGQEVILRCVPISNHLYFYWYRQILGQKVEFLVSFYNNEISEKSEIFDDQFSVERPDGSNFTLKIRSTKLEDSAMYFCASSGQAGGDEQYFGPGTRLTVT.